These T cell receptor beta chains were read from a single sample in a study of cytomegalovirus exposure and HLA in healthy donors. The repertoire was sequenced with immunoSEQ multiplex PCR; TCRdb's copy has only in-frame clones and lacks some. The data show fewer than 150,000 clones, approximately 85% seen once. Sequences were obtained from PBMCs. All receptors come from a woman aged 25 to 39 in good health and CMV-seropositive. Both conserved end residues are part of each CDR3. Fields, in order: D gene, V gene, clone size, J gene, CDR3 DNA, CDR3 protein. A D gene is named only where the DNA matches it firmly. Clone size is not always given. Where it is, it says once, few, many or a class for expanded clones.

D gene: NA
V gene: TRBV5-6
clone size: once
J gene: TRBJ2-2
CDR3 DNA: TGTGCCAGCAGCTTCAGATCCGGGGAGCTGTTTTTT
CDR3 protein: CASSFRSGELFF

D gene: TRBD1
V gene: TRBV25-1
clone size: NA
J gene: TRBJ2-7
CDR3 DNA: TGTGCCAGCAAGCGACAGGGCGACACCTACGAGCAGTACTTC
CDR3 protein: CASKRQGDTYEQYF

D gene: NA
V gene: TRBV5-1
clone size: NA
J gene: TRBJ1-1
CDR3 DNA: TGCGCCAGCAGCTCGGTCAGGGGAAACACTGAAGCTTTCTTT
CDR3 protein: CASSSVRGNTEAFF

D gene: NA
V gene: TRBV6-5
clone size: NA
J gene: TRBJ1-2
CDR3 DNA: TGTGCCAGCAGTTTCAGCACAGCCAACGGCTACACCTTC
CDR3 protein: CASSFSTANGYTF

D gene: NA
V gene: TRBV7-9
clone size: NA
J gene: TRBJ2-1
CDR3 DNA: TGTGCCAGCAGTCCCAGCTCCTACAATGAGCAGTTCTTC
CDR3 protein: CASSPSSYNEQFF

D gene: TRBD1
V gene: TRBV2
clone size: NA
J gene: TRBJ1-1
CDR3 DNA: TGTGCCAGCAGTGAACAGACAGGGGGCACTGAAGCTTTCTTT
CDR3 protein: CASSEQTGGTEAFF

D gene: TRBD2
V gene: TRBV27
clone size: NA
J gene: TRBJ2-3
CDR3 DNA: TGTGCCAGCAGTTTATTAGGGCTAGCGGGCACAGATACGCAGTATTTT
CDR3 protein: CASSLLGLAGTDTQYF

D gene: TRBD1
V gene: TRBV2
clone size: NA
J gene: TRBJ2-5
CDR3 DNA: TGTGCCAGCAGTGCAGGGGGCGAGACCCAGTACTTC
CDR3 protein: CASSAGGETQYF

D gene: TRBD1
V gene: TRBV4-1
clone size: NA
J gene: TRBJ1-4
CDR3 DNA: TGCGCCAGCAGCACTCCGCTACAGGGGGGACTGTTTTTT
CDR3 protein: CASSTPLQGGLFF

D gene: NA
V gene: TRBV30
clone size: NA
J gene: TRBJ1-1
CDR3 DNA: TGTGCCTGGACCCAGAGCGGGAACACTGAAGCTTTCTTT
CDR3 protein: CAWTQSGNTEAFF

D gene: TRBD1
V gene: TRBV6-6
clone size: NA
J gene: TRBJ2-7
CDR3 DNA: TGTGCCAGCAGATACTCCGACAGGGGATACGAGCAGTACTTC
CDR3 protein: CASRYSDRGYEQYF

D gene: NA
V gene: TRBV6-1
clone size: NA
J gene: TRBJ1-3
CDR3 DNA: TGTGCCAGCAGTGAAAGGGGCAGAAACTCTGGAAACACCATATATTTT
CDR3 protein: CASSERGRNSGNTIYF

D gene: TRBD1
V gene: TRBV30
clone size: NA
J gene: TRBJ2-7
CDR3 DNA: TGTGCCTTCTCCGGGACAGGGGTCTACGAGCAGTACTTC
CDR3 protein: CAFSGTGVYEQYF

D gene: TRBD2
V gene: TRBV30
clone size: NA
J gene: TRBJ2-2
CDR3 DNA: TGTGCCTTGCCGACTAGCGGGGCCGGGACCGGGGAGCTGTTTTTT
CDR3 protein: CALPTSGAGTGELFF

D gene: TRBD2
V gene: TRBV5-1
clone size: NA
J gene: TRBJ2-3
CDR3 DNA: TGCGCCAGCAGCCCTAAGCGGGGGGGCCTGACAGATACGCAGTATTTT
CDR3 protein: CASSPKRGGLTDTQYF

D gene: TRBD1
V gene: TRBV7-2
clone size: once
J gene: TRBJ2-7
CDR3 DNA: TGTGCCAGCAGCCCGCAGGGACAGGATTTCTACGAGCAGTACTTC
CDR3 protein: CASSPQGQDFYEQYF

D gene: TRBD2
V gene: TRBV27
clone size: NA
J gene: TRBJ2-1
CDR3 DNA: TGTGCCAGCAGTCCTCGGACTAGCGGGAGCTGGGGATACAATGAGCAGTTCTTC
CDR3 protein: CASSPRTSGSWGYNEQFF

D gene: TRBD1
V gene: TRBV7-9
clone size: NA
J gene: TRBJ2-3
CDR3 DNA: TGTGCCAGCAGCATAGGGACAGGCACCACAGATACGCAGTATTTT
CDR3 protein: CASSIGTGTTDTQYF

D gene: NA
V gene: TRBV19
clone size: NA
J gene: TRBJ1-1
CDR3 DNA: TGTGCCAGTAGTGAGGGAGGAGGGACTGAAGCTTTCTTT
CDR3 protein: CASSEGGGTEAFF

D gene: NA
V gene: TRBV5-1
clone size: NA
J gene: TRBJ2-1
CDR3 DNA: TGCGCCAGCAGCTTTACAGGGAAATACAATGAGCAGTTCTTC
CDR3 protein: CASSFTGKYNEQFF

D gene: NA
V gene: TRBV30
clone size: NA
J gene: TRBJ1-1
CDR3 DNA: TGTGCCTGGAGTGTACCTGGGAGAGCTTTCTTT
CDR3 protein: CAWSVPGRAFF

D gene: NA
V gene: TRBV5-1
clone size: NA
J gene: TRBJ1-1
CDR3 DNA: TGCGCCAGCAGCTTGGACGCAGACACTGAAGCTTTCTTT
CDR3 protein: CASSLDADTEAFF

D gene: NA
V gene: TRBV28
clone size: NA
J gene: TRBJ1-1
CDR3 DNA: TGTGCCAGCAGTTTATTATCCACTGAAGCTTTCTTT
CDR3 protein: CASSLLSTEAFF

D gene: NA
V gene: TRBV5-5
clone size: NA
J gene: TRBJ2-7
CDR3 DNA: TGTGCCAGCAGCTTGCTAGGGGCCTACGAGCAGTACTTC
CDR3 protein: CASSLLGAYEQYF

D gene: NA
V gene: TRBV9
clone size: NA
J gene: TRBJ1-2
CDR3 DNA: TGTGCCAGCAGCGTAGCAGAAGGGGCCTATGGCTACACCTTC
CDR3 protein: CASSVAEGAYGYTF

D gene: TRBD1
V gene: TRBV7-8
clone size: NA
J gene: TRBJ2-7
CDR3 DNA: TGTGCCAGCAGCTTGACAGGGGGCGGGTACGAGCAGTACTTC
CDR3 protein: CASSLTGGGYEQYF

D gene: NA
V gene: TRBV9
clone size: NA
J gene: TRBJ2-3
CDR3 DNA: TGTGCCAGCAGCGTATCGGCGGGGCGCACAGATACGCAGTATTTT
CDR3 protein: CASSVSAGRTDTQYF

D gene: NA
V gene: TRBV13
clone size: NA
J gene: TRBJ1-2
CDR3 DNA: TGTGCCAGCAGCCTACCCCCCTCAGGGGGCTACACCTTC
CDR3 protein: CASSLPPSGGYTF

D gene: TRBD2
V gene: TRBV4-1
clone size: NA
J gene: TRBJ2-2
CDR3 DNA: TGCGCCAGCAGCCAAGACTCACCCGGCCGGACTAGCGGGAGACACACCGGGGAGCTGTTTTTT
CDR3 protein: CASSQDSPGRTSGRHTGELFF

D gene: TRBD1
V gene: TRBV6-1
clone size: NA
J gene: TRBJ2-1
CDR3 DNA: TGTGCCAGCAGACAGACAGGGGCCAGGCATGAGCAGTTCTTC
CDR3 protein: CASRQTGARHEQFF

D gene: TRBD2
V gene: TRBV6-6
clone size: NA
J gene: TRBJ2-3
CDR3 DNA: TGTGCCTCCCCTCCTCCTAGCGGGGGGGCCACAGATACGCAGTATTTT
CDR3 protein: CASPPPSGGATDTQYF

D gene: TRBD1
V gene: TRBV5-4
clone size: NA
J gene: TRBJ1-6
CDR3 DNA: TGTGCCAGCAGCTTGAATGAAGGGACAGGGGATTCACCCCTCCACTTT
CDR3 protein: CASSLNEGTGDSPLHF

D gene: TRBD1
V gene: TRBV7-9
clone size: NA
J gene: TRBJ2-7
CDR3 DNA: TGTTCCAGCAGCTTACAGGGGGCGGAGAGCTCCTACGAGCAGTACTTC
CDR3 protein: CSSSLQGAESSYEQYF

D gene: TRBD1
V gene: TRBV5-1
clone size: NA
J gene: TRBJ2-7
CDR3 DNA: TGCGCCAGCAGTGGACAGGAGTCCTACGAGCAGTACTTC
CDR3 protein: CASSGQESYEQYF

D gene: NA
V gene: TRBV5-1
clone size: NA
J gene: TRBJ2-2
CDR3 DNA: TGCGCCAGCAGTACCCGCGGGACAGTCACCGGGGAGCTGTTTTTT
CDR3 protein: CASSTRGTVTGELFF

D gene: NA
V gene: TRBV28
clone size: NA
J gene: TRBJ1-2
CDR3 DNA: TGTGCCAGCAGTTTAGGAGACTATGGCTACACCTTC
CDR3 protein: CASSLGDYGYTF

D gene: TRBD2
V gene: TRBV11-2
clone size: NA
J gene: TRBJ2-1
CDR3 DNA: TGTGCCAGCAGCGGACTAGCGGGATACAATGAGCAGTTCTTC
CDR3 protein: CASSGLAGYNEQFF

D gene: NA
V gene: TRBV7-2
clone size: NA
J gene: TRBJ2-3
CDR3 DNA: TGTGCCAGCAGCGAACGACCTAGGGGGGGAGGTACGCAGTATTTT
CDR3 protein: CASSERPRGGGTQYF

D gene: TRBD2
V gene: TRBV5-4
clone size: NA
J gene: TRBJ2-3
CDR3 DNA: TGTGCCAGCAGCTTGCCGGGAGGTACTGCGGATACGCAGTATTTT
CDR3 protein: CASSLPGGTADTQYF

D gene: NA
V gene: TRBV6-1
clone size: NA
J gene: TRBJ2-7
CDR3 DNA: TGTGCCAGCATGAGGGTTACCTACGAGCAGTACTTC
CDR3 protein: CASMRVTYEQYF

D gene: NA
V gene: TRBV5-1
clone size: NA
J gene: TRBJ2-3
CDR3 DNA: TGCGCCAGCAGCCCGCCGGGCCCCAGGGCAGATACGCAGTATTTT
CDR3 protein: CASSPPGPRADTQYF

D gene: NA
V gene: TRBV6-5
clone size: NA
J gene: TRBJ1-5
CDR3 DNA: TGTGCCAGCAGTCTGGGGGGGGCCCAGCCCCAGCATTTT
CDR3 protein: CASSLGGAQPQHF